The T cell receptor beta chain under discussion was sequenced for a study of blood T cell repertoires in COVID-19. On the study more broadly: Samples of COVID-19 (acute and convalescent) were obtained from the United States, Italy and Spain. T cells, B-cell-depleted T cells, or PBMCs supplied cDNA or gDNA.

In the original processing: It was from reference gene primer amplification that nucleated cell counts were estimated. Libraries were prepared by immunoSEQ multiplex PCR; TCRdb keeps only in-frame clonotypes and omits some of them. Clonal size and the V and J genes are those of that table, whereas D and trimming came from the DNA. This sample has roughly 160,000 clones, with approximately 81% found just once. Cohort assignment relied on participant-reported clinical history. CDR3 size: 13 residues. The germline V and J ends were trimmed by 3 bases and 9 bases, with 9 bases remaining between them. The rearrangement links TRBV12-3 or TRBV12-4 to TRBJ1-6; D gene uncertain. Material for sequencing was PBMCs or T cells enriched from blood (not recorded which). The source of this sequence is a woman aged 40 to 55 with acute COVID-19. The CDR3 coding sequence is TGTGCCAGCAGTTTGCAAACTTCTTCACCCCTCCACTTT. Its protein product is CASSLQTSSPLHF.